This TCR beta chain was identified during a study of vaccination effects on CD4 cells after COVID-19. Study background: Each of a few convalescent patients underwent sampling at an early and a late point after vaccination.

The protocol was immunoSEQ multiplex PCR, while the TCRdb copy is restricted to in-frame clones and leaves out a portion. The repertoire holds tens of thousands of clones, with over 60% as singletons. About this clone: Its target is not known.

Germline values: CDR1 GTSNPN, CDR2 SVGIG (reference sequence). The CDR3 loop spans 14 amino acids. V trimming: 3 bases; J trimming: 7 bases; junction bases outside the gene matches: 6. Once cultured for approximately eleven days, the cells underwent separation to obtain CD4+ T cells. Confirmation by PCR established that the person had SARS-CoV-2 infection between March and December 2020. It was two doses of either the BNT162b2 or mRNA-1273 vaccine that participants received. This receptor was obtained from a human donor who had a prior SARS-CoV-2 infection. The sample here was CD4+ T cells from PBMCs cultured without peptide, taken after COVID-19 vaccination. V is TRBV30 and J is TRBJ1-4; 9 nucleotides agree with TRBD1. CDR3 sequence reads: CAWRTTGGREKLFF. In nucleotides, the CDR3 is TGTGCCTGGAGGACGACAGGGGGACGTGAAAAACTGTTTTTT.